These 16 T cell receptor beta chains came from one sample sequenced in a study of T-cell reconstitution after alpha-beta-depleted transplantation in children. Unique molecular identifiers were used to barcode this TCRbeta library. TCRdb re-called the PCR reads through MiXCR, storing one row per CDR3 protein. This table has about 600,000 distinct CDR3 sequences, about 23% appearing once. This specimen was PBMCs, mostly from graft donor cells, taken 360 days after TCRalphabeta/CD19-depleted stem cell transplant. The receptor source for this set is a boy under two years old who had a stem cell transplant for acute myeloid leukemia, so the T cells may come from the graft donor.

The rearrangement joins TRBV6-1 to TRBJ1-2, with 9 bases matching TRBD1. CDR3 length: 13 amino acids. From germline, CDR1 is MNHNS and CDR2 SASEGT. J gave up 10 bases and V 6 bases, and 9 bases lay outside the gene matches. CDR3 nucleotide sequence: TGTGCCAGCAGCGCGTACCAACAGGGGGCCTACACCTTC. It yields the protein CASSAYQQGAYTF.

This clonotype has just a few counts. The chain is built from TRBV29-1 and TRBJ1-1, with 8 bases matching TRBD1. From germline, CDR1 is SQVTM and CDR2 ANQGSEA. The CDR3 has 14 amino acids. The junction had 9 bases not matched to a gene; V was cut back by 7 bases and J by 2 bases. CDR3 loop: CSATKTGVNTEAFF. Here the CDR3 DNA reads TGCAGCGCAACGAAGACAGGGGTTAACACTGAAGCTTTCTTT.

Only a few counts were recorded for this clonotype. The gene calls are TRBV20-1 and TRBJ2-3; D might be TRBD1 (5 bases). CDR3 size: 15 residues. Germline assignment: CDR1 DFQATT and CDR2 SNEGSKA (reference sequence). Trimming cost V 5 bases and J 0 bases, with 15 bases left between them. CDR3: CSASRQRSSTDTQYF. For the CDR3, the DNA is TGCAGTGCTTCAAGACAGCGCTCTAGCACAGATACGCAGTATTTT.

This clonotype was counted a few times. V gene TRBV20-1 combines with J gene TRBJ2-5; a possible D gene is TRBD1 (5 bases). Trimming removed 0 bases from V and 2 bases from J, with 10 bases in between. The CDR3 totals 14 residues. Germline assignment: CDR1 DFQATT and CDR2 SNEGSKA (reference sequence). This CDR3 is CSARDFRQQETQYF. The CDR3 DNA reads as TGCAGTGCTAGAGATTTTAGACAGCAAGAGACCCAGTACTTC.

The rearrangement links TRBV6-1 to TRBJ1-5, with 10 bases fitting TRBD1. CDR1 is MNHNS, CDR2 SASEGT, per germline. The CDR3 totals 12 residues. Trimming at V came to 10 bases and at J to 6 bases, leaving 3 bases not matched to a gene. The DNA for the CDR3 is TGTGCCACCAGGACAGGGGGTCAGCCCCAGCATTTT. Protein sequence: CATRTGGQPQHF.

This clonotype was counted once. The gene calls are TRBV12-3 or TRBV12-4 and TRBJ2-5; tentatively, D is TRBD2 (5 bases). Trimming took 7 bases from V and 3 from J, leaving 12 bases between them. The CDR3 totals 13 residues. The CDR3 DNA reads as TGTGCCAGCACGGGGAACGCCGAAGAGACCCAGTACTTC. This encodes CASTGNAEETQYF.

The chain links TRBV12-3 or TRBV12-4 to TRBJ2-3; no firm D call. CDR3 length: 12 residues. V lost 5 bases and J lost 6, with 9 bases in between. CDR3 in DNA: TGTGCCAGCAGTGCGACCAGGGATACGCAGTATTTT. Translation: CASSATRDTQYF.

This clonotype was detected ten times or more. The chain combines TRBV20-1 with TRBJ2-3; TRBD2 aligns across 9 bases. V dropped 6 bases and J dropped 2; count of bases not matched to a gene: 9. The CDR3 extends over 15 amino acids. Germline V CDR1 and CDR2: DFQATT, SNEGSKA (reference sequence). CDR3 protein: CSALRLAEATDTQYF. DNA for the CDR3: TGCAGTGCCTTAAGACTAGCGGAGGCCACAGATACGCAGTATTTT.

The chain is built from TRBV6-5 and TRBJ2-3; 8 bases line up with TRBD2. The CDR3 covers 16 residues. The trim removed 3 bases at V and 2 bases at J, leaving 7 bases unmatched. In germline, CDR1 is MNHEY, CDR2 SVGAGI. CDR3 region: CASSYEAGALTDTQYF. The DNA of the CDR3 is TGTGCCAGCAGTTATGAAGCGGGGGCCCTCACAGATACGCAGTATTTT.

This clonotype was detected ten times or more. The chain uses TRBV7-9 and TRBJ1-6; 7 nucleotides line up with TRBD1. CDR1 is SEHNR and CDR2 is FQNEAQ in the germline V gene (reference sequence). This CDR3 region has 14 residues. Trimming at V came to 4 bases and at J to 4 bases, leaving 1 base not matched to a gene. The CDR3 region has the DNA TGTGCCAGCAGCTCGGGACAGTATAATTCACCCCTCCACTTT. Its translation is CASSSGQYNSPLHF.

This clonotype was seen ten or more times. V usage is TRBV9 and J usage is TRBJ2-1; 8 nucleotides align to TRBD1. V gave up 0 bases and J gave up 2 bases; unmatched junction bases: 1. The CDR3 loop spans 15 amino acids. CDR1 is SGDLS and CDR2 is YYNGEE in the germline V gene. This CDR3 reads CASSVGQGTYNEQFF. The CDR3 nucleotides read TGTGCCAGCAGCGTAGGACAGGGGACCTACAATGAGCAGTTCTTC.

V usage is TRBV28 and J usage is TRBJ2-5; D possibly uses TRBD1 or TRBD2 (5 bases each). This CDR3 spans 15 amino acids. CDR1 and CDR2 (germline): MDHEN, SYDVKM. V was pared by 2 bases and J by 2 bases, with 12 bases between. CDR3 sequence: CASSLKGRWQETQYF. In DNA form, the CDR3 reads TGTGCCAGCAGTTTAAAGGGACGGTGGCAAGAGACCCAGTACTTC.

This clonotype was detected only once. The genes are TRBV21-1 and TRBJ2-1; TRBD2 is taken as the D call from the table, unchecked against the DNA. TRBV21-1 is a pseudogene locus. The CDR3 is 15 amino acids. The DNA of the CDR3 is TGTGCCAGCAGCATAAGGGGCGGGGGGGACGATGAGCAGTTCTTC. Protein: CASSIRGGGDDEQFF.

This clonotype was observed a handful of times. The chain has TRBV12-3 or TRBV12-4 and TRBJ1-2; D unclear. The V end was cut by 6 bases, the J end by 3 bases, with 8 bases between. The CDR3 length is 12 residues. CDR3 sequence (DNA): TGTGCCAGCAGGGTGGTGGACTATGGCTACACCTTC. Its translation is CASRVVDYGYTF.

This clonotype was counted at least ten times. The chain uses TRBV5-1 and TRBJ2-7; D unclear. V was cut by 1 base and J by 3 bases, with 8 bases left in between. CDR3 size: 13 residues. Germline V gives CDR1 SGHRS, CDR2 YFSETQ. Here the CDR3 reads CASSLPGRYEQYF. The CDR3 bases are TGCGCCAGCAGCTTGCCAGGACGCTACGAGCAGTACTTC. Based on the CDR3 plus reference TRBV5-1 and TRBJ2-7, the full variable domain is KAGVTQTPRYLIKTRGQQVTLSCSPISGHRSVSWYQQTPGQGLQFLFEYFSETQRNKGNFPGRFSGRQFSNSRSEMNVSTLELGDSALYLCASSLPGRYEQYFGPGTRLTVT.

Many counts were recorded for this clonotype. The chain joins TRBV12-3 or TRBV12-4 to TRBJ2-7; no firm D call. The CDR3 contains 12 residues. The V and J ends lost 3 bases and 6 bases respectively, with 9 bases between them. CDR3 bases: TGTGCCAGCAGTTTCCCCCGGCGCGAGCAGTACGTC. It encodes CASSFPRREQYV.